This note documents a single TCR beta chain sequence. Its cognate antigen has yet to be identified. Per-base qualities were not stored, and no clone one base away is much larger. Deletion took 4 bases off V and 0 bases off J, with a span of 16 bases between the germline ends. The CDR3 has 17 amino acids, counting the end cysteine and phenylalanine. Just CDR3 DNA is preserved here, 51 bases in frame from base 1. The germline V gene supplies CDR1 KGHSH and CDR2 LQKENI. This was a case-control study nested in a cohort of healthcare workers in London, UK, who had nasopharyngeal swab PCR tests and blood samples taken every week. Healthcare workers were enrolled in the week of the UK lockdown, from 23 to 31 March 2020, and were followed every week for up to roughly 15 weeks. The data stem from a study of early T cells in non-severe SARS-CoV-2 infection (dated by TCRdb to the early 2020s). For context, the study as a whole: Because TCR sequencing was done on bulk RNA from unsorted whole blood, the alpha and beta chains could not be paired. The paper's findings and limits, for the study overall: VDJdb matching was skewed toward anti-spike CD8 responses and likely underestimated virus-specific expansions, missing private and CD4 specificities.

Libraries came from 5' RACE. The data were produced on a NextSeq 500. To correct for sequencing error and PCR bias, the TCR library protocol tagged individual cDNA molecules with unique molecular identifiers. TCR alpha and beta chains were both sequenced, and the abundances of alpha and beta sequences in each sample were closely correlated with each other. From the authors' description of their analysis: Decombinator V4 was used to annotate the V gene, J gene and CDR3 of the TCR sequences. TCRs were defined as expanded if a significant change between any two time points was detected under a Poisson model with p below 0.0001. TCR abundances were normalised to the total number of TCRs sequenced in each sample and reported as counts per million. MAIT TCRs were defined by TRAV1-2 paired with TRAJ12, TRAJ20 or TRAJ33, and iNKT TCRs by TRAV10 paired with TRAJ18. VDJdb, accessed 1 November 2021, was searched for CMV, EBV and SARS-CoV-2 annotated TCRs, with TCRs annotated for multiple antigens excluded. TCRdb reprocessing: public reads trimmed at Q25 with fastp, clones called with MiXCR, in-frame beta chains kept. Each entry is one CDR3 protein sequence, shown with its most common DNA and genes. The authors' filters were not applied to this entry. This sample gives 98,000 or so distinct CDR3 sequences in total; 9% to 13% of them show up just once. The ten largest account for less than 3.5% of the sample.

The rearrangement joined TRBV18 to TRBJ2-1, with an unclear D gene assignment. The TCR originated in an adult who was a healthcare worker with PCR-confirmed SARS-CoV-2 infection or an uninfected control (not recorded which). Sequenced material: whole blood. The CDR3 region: CASSRKQMESSYNEQFF. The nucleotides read TGTGCCAGCTCACGAAAACAAATGGAGAGCTCCTACAATGAGCAGTTCTTC. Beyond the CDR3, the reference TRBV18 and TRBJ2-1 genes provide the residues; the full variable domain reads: NAGVMQNPRHLVRRRGQEARLRCSPMKGHSHVYWYRQLPEEGLKFMVYLQKENIIDESGMPKERFSAEFPKEGPSILRIQQVVRGDSAAYFCASSRKQMESSYNEQFFGPGTRLTVL.